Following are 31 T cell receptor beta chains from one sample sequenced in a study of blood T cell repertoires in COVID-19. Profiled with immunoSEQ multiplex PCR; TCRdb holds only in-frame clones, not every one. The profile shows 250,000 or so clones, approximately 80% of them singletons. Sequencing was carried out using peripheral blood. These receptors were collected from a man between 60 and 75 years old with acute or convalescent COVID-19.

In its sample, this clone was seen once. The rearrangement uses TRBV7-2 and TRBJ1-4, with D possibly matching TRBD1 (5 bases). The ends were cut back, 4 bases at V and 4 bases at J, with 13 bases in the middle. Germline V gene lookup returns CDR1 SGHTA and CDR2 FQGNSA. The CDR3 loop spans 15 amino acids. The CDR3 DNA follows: TGTGCCAGCAGCTCTCAGGGTTCCCATAATGAAAAACTGTTTTTT. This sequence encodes CASSSQGSHNEKLFF.

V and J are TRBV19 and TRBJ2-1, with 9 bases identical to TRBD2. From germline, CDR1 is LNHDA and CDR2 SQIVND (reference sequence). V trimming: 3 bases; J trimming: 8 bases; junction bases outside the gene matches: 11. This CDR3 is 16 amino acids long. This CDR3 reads CASSIWMAGGPHEQFF. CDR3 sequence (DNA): TGTGCCAGTAGTATCTGGATGGCGGGGGGGCCCCATGAGCAGTTCTTC.

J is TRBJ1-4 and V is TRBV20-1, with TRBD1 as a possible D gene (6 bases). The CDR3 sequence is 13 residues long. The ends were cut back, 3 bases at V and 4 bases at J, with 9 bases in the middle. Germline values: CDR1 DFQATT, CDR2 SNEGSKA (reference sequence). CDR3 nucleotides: TGCAGTGCTAGTGAAGGGGGTAATGAAAAACTGTTTTTT. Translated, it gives CSASEGGNEKLFF.

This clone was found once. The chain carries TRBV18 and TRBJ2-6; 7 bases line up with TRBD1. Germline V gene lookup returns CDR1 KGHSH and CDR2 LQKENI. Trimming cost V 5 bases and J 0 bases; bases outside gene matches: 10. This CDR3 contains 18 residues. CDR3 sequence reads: CASSGRLTGFSGANVLTF. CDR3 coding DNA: TGTGCCAGCTCAGGCCGCTTGACAGGGTTCTCTGGGGCCAACGTCCTGACTTTC.

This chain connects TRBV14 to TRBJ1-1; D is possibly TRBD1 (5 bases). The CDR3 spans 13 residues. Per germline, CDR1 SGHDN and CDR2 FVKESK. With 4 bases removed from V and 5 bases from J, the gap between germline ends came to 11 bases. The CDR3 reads CASSLTGATEAFF. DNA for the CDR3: TGTGCCAGCAGCCTAACAGGTGCTACTGAAGCTTTCTTT.

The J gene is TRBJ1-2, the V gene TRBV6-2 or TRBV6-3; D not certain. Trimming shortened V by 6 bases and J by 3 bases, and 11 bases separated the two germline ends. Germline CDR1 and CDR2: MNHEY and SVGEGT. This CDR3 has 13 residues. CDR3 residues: CASSPLPYYGYTF. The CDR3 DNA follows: TGTGCCAGCAGCCCCCTCCCTTACTATGGCTACACCTTC.

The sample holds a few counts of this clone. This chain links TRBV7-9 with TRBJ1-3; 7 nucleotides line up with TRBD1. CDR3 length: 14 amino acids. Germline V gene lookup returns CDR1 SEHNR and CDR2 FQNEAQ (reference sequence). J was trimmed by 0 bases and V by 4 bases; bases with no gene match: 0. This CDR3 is CASSWDSSGNTIYF. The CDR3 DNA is TGTGCCAGCAGCTGGGACAGCTCTGGAAACACCATATATTTT.

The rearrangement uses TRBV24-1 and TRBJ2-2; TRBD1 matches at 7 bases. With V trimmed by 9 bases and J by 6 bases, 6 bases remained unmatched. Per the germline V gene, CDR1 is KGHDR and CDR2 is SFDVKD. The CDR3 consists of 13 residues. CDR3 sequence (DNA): TGTGCCACCTCAACAGGGGACGCCGGGGAGCTGTTTTTT. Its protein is CATSTGDAGELFF.

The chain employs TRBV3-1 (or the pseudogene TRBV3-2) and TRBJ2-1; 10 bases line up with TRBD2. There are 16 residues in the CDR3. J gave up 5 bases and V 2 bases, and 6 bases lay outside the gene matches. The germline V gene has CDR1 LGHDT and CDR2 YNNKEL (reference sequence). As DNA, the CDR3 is TGTGCCAGCAGCCAATTTGGGACTAGCGCCAACAATGAGCAGTTCTTC. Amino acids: CASSQFGTSANNEQFF.

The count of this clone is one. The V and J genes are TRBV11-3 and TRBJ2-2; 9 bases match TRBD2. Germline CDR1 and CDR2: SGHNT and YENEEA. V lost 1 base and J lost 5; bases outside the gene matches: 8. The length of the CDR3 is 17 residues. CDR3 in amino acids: CASSLGPAGGVTGELFF. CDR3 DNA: TGTGCCAGCAGCTTAGGTCCAGCGGGAGGTGTTACCGGGGAGCTGTTTTTT.

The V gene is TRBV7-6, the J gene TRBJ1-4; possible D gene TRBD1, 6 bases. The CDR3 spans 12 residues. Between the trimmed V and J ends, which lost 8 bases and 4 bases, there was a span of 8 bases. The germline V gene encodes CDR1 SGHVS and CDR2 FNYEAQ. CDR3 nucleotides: TGTGCCAGCGGACAGAATAATGAAAAACTGTTTTTT. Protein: CASGQNNEKLFF.

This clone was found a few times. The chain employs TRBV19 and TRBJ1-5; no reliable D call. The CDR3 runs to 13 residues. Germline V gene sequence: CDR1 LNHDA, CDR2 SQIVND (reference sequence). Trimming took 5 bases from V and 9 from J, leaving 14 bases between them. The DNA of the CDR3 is TGTGCCAGTAGTGAGGGTATTCCTGGGCCCCAGCATTTT. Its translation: CASSEGIPGPQHF. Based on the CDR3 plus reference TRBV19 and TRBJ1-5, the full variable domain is DGGITQSPKYLFRKEGQNVTLSCEQNLNHDAMYWYRQDPGQGLRLIYYSQIVNDFQKGDIAEGYSVSREKKESFPLTVTSAQKNPTAFYLCASSEGIPGPQHFGDGTRLSIL.

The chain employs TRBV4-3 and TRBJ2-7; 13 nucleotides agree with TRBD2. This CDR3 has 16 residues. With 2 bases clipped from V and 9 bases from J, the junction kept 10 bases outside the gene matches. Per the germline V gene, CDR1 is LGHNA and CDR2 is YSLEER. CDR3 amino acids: CASSQHGTSGTSAQYF. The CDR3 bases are TGCGCCAGCAGCCAACACGGGACTAGCGGGACCTCCGCGCAGTACTTC.

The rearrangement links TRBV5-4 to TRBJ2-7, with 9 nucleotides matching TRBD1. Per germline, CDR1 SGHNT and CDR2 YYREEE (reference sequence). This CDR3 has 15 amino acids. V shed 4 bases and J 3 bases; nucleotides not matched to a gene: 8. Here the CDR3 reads CASSEYRGPYYEQYF. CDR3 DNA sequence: TGTGCCAGCAGCGAGTACAGGGGGCCATACTACGAGCAGTACTTC. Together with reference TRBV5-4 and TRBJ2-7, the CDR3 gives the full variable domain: ETGVTQSPTHLIKTRGQQVTLRCSSQSGHNTVSWYQQALGQGPQFIFQYYREEENGRGNFPPRFSGLQFPNYSSELNVNALELDDSALYLCASSEYRGPYYEQYFGPGTRLTVT.

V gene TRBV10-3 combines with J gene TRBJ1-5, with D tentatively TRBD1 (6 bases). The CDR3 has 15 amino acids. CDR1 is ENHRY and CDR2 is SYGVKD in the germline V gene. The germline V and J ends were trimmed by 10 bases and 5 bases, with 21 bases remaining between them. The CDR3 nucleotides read TGTGCCAGCGCACAAGCCGGGGGGCGCGATCAGCCCCAGCATTTT. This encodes CASAQAGGRDQPQHF.

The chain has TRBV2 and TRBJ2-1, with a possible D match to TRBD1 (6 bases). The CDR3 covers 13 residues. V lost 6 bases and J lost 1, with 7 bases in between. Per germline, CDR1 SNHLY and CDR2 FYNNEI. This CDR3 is CASRQGSYNEQFF. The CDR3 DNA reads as TGTGCCAGCAGACAGGGATCCTACAATGAGCAGTTCTTC.

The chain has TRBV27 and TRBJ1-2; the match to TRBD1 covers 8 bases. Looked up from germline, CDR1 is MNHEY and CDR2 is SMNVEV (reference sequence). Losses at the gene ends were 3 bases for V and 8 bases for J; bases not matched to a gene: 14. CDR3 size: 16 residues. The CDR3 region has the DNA TGTGCCAGCAGTTTTCTCCGCACAGGGGGAGGGTACGGCTACACCTTC. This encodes CASSFLRTGGGYGYTF.

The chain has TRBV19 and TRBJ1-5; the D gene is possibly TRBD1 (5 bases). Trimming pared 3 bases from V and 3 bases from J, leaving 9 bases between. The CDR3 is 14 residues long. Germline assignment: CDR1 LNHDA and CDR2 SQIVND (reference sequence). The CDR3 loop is CASSILQDNQPQHF. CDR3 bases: TGTGCCAGTAGTATCTTACAGGACAATCAGCCCCAGCATTTT.

In DNA, the CDR3 is TGTGCCAGTAGTGCTTATATGACAGGGGAGAGGACCGGGGAGCTGTTTTTT. Translation gives CASSAYMTGERTGELFF. The V and J genes are TRBV19 and TRBJ2-2; 8 nucleotides line up with TRBD1. The CDR3 is 17 residues long. The V and J ends lost 5 bases and 5 bases, in that order; junction bases with no gene match: 13. CDR1 is LNHDA and CDR2 is SQIVND in the germline V gene (reference sequence).

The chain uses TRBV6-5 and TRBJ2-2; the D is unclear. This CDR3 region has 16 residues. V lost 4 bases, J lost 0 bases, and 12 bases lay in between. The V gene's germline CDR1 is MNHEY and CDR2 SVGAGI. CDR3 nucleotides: TGTGCCAGCAGTTGGGTGGAGACCCCGAACACCGGGGAGCTGTTTTTT. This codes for CASSWVETPNTGELFF.

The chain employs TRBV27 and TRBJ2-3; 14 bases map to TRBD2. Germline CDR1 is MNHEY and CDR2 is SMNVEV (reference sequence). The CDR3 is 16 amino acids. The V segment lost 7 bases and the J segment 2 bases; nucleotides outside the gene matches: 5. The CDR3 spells CASKTSGRASTDTQYF. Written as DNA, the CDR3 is TGTGCCAGCAAGACTAGCGGGAGGGCATCCACAGATACGCAGTATTTT.

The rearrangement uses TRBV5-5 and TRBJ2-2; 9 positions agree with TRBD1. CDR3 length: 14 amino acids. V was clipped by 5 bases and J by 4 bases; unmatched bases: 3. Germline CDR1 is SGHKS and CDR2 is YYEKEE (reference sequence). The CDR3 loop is CASRATGGTGELFF. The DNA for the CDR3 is TGTGCCAGCAGGGCGACAGGGGGCACCGGGGAGCTGTTTTTT.

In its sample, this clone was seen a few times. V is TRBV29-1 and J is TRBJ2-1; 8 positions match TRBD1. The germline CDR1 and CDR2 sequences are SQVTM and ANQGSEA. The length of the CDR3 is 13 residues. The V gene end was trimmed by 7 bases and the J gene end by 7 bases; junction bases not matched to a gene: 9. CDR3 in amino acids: CSATTGAVNEQFF. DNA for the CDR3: TGCAGCGCTACGACAGGGGCGGTGAATGAGCAGTTCTTC.

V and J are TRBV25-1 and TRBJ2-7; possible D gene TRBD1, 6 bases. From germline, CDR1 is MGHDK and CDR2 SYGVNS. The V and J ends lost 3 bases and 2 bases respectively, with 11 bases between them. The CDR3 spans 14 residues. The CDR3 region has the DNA TGTGCCAGCAGTGAGTCGGGACACCCCTACGAGCAGTACTTC. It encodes CASSESGHPYEQYF.

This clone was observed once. The CDR3 DNA sequence: TGTGCCAGCACCCCTGGGACTATCCTATCCACAGATACGCAGTATTTT. Translation gives CASTPGTILSTDTQYF. This chain links TRBV13 with TRBJ2-3, with 7 nucleotides matching TRBD2. The CDR3 has 16 amino acids. In germline, CDR1 is PRHDT, CDR2 FYEKMQ (reference sequence). Trimming at V came to 7 bases and at J to 2 bases, leaving 12 bases not matched to a gene.

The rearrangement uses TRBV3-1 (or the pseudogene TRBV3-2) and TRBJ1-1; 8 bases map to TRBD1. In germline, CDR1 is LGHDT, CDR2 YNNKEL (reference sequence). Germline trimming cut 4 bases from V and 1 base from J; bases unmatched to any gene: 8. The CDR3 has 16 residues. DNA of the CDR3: TGTGCCAGCAGCCCAAAATGGGGGACAGGGAACACTGAAGCTTTCTTT. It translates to CASSPKWGTGNTEAFF.

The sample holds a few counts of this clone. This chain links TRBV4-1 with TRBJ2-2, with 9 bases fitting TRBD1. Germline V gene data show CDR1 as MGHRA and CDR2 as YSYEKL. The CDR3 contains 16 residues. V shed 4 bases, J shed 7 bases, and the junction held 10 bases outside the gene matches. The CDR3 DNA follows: TGCGCCAGCAGCCGCCCTACAGGGGGCGCGGACGGGGAGCTGTTTTTT. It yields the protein CASSRPTGGADGELFF.

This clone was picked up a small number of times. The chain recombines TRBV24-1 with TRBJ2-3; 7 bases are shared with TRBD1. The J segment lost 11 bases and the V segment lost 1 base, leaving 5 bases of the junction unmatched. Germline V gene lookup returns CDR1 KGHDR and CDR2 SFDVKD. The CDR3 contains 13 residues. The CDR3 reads CATSDFRGRKQYF. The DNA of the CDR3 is TGTGCCACCAGTGATTTTAGGGGGCGGAAGCAGTATTTT.

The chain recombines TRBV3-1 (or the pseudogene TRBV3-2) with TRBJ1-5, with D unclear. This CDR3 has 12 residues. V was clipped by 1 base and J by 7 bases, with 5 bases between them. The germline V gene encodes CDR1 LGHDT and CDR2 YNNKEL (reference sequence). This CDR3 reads CASSQAGQPQHF. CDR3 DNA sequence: TGTGCCAGCAGCCAAGCCGGGCAGCCCCAGCATTTT.

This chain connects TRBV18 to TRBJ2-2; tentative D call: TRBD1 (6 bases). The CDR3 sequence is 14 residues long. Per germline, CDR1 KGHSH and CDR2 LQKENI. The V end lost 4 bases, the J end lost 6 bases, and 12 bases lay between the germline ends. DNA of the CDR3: TGTGCCAGCTCACTACTCGACAGGTCCGGGGAGCTGTTTTTT. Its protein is CASSLLDRSGELFF.

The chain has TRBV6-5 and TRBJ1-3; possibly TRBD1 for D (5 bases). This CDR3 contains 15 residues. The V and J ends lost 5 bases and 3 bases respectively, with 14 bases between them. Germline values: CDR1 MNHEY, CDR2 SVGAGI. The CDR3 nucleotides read TGTGCCAGCAGTCCCGGGGGGTCCTATGGAAACACCATATATTTT. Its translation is CASSPGGSYGNTIYF.